The present TCR beta chain was sequenced within a study of CD8 T cells in Susac syndrome. As for the study in general: Active disease was present in six of the sequenced Susac syndrome patients, and remission in roughly eight.

J gave up 4 bases and V 1 base, and 7 bases lay outside the gene matches. Germline-derived CDR1 and CDR2 are LNHNV and YYDKDF (reference sequence). The CDR3 length is 17 residues. The diagnostic criteria were recently defined, and patients with Susac syndrome met them for definite or probable disease. This clonotype was seen a single time. RNA in amounts of 0.5 to 1 ug was reverse transcribed with random hexamers. One entry per CDR3 protein results from TCRdb running MiXCR on the immunoSEQ multiplex PCR reads. This sample has 100,000 or so distinct CDR3 sequences, with around 96% found just once. Sequenced: CD8+ T cells from PBMCs. This chain joins TRBV15 and TRBJ1-1; TRBD1 agrees at 12 bases. The TCR comes from a human donor with Susac syndrome. This CDR3 reads CATSRATGQGALTEAFF. As DNA, the CDR3 is TGTGCCACCAGCAGAGCCACGGGACAGGGGGCTCTCACTGAAGCTTTCTTT.